This TCR beta chain was captured by sequencing in a study of CD8+ T cells in alopecia areata. Background on the study: Those treated were given oral tofacitinib at 5 to 10 mg twice daily. General study findings and limits: Alopecia totalis/universalis scalp especially showed more expanded CD8+ clones than normal scalp. Many expanded lesional clones remained in scalp and blood on tofacitinib.

The authors extracted RNA and reverse transcribed it into cDNA as the sequencing template. The repertoire was sequenced with immunoSEQ multiplex PCR; TCRdb's copy has only in-frame clones and lacks some. Found here are 150,000 to 200,000 clones, around 60% of them singletons; the top ten hold about 1.3%. The CDR3 sequence is 12 residues long. V was shortened by 0 bases and J by 10 bases, with 8 bases between the two germline ends. Germline CDR1 and CDR2: MNHNY and SVGAGI (reference sequence). This clone came up a few times. Its antigen is still unknown. The treatment was: oral pan-JAK inhibitor, 5-10 mg twice daily.

Sequenced material: CD4+ T cells sorted from blood, taken at approximately week 50, from a patient treated with tofacitinib. The chain recombines TRBV6-6 with TRBJ2-3, with D unclear. The clonotype was recovered from a human donor with alopecia areata. CDR3 amino acids: CASSYSGKAQYF. For the CDR3, the DNA is TGTGCCAGCAGTTACTCGGGTAAAGCGCAGTATTTT.